These 15 T cell receptor beta chains came from one sample sequenced in a study of blood T cell repertoires in COVID-19 (dated by TCRdb to 2018 to 2021). The method behind the library was the immunoSEQ multiplex PCR assay. Imported from immuneACCESS, the table was reduced by TCRdb to in-frame sequences with V and J called. These copies leave out some clones; in studies compared against another copy, an unresolved V gene accounts for under half, and the cause of the remainder is not known. This sample has over 75,000 clones in its table, and roughly 90% of those were observed once. Together, the top ten hold about 1.7% of the sample. Sequences were obtained from peripheral blood. These receptors originate from a man aged 60-69 years with acute or convalescent COVID-19.

The chain has TRBV7-9 and TRBJ1-2; no clear D. The CDR3 is made up of 13 amino acids. Per germline, CDR1 SEHNR and CDR2 FQNEAQ (reference sequence). V was pared by 5 bases and J by 8 bases, with 15 bases between. CDR3 sequence: CASSPNGKFGYTF. The DNA of the CDR3 is TGTGCCAGCAGCCCTAACGGGAAGTTCGGCTACACCTTC.

The chain is built from TRBV7-9 and TRBJ1-1, with TRBD1 identical over 7 bases. CDR3 size: 13 residues. Germline V lookup: CDR1 SEHNR, CDR2 FQNEAQ (reference sequence). V gave up 5 bases and J gave up 7 bases; unmatched junction bases: 7. The CDR3 nucleotides read TGTGCCAGCAGCCAAGACAGGGCCGTTGAAGCTTTCTTT. Translation gives CASSQDRAVEAFF.

The J gene is TRBJ2-2, the V gene TRBV11-3; TRBD1 agrees at 8 bases. This CDR3 is built from 17 residues. The J segment lost 0 bases and the V segment lost 4 bases, leaving 7 bases of the junction unmatched. CDR1 is SGHNT, CDR2 YENEEA, per germline. CDR3 protein: CASSSTGAVANTGELFF. The CDR3 nucleotides read TGTGCCAGCAGCTCGACAGGGGCGGTCGCGAACACCGGGGAGCTGTTTTTT.

J is TRBJ2-1 and V is TRBV5-1; D is unclear. CDR1 is SGHRS and CDR2 is YFSETQ in the germline V gene. V shed 5 bases and J shed 6 bases, with 15 bases lying between them. This CDR3 spans 14 amino acids. This CDR3 reads CASRPGPLGNEQFF. The DNA of the CDR3 is TGCGCCAGCAGACCGGGTCCTTTAGGCAATGAGCAGTTCTTC.

CDR3 in DNA: TGTGCCACCAGTGATCGGGCTAGCGGGAGGAGGGGCAATGAGCAGTTCTTC. Translated: CATSDRASGRRGNEQFF. The chain uses TRBV24-1 and TRBJ2-1; the match to TRBD2 covers 11 bases. The ends lost 3 bases at V and 6 bases at J; junction bases unmatched: 9. Germline CDR1 and CDR2: KGHDR and SFDVKD. This CDR3 is built from 17 residues.

CDR3 nucleotides: TGTGCCAGCAGTCCTCCGACAGGGGATGGCTACACCTTC. As protein: CASSPPTGDGYTF. This rearrangement joins TRBV28 to TRBJ1-2; 8 bases match TRBD1. Trimming removed 5 bases from V and 6 bases from J; junction bases left unmatched: 5. CDR1 is MDHEN, CDR2 SYDVKM, per germline. The CDR3 sequence is 13 residues long.

This chain uses TRBV7-3 with TRBJ2-7; tentatively, D is TRBD2 (5 bases). V was clipped by 2 bases and J by 6 bases, with 11 bases between them. The CDR3 is 13 residues long. Germline V gene data show CDR1 as SGHTA and CDR2 as FQGTGA. This CDR3 is CASSLFPSREQYF. As DNA, the CDR3 is TGTGCCAGCAGCTTATTCCCTAGCCGCGAGCAGTACTTC.

V usage is TRBV12-3 or TRBV12-4 and J usage is TRBJ1-2; unclear D gene. V was trimmed by 3 bases and J by 8 bases, leaving 10 bases between them. This CDR3 spans 12 amino acids. The DNA for the CDR3 is TGTGCCAGCAGTTTCGCGCGGGTCGGCTACACCTTC. Protein product: CASSFARVGYTF.

The V and J genes are TRBV9 and TRBJ2-3; 12 bases align to TRBD2. The CDR3 is 17 amino acids. The germline V gene has CDR1 SGDLS and CDR2 YYNGEE. The ends lost 4 bases at V and 0 bases at J; junction bases unmatched: 6. The DNA for the CDR3 is TGTGCCAGCAGCCCGGGACTAGCGGGCATTAGCACAGATACGCAGTATTTT. This gives the protein CASSPGLAGISTDTQYF.

This chain links TRBV12-1 with TRBJ1-1; the table's D call, TRBD1, has no DNA check behind it. TRBV12-1 is a recognized pseudogene. This CDR3 spans 11 amino acids. The CDR3 nucleotides are TGTGCCAGCAGCTTTCCCCAAGAAGCTTTCTTT. Translation: CASSFPQEAFF.

V is TRBV3-1 (or the pseudogene TRBV3-2) and J is TRBJ1-1; the D gene is possibly TRBD1 (5 bases). The V end lost 4 bases, the J end lost 1 base, and 16 bases lay between the germline ends. Germline lookup yields CDR1 LGHDT and CDR2 YNNKEL (reference sequence). The length of the CDR3 is 16 residues. The DNA for the CDR3 is TGTGCCAGCAGCCTCTTTGACGGGAGGGGGAACACTGAAGCTTTCTTT. It translates to CASSLFDGRGNTEAFF.

The J gene is TRBJ1-4, the V gene TRBV28; D is possibly TRBD1 (5 bases). Germline V lookup: CDR1 MDHEN, CDR2 SYDVKM. V lost 0 bases to trimming and J lost 0 bases, with 8 bases between them. The CDR3 totals 16 residues. In DNA form, the CDR3 reads TGTGCCAGCAGTTTATGGGGGGGTGCAACTAATGAAAAACTGTTTTTT. Encoded protein: CASSLWGGATNEKLFF.

The chain links TRBV4-1 to TRBJ1-2; no definite D call. Germline CDR1 is MGHRA and CDR2 is YSYEKL. The CDR3 has 14 amino acids. Deletions cut 3 bases from V and 0 bases from J, with 8 bases between. The CDR3 protein is CASSQDTANYGYTF. Written as DNA, the CDR3 is TGCGCCAGCAGCCAGGATACAGCTAACTATGGCTACACCTTC.

The rearrangement uses TRBV7-2 and TRBJ1-2; TRBD1 aligns across 8 bases. This CDR3 is 17 amino acids long. Per germline, CDR1 SGHTA and CDR2 FQGNSA. After removal of 1 base from V and 8 bases from J, the junction contained 15 bases not matched to a gene. CDR3 sequence reads: CASSLDGTGGGGKGYTF. The DNA for the CDR3 is TGTGCCAGCAGCTTAGACGGGACAGGTGGGGGAGGGAAGGGCTACACCTTC.

The count of this clone is one. The chain has TRBV19 and TRBJ2-4; 12 nucleotides agree with TRBD2. V was clipped by 1 base and J by 2 bases; unmatched bases: 3. Germline CDR1 reads LNHDA; CDR2 reads SQIVND (reference sequence). The CDR3 consists of 17 residues. CDR3 amino acids: CASSIGGLAGSKNIQYF. In DNA form, the CDR3 reads TGTGCCAGTAGTATAGGGGGACTAGCGGGCTCCAAAAACATTCAGTACTTC.